The next 22 T cell receptor beta chains were all read from a single sample in a study of blood T cells in healthy people across ages. Alongside a J-beta primer mix, a sample-barcoded 5' primer served in a second PCR lasting 7 to 11 cycles. TCRdb re-analysed the 5' RACE reads in MiXCR, keeping a single row per CDR3 protein. This sample yields approximately 850,000 distinct CDR3 sequences, of which about three fifths are seen a single time; approximately 21% belongs to the top ten. The sequenced sample consisted of blood. These receptors all come from a man aged 25-40 years in good health.

The chain has TRBV12-5 and TRBJ2-7, with 9 bases fitting TRBD1. Germline lookup yields CDR1 LGHNT and CDR2 FRNRAP. J lost 3 bases, V lost 0 bases, and 9 bases had no gene match. The CDR3 extends over 17 amino acids. The CDR3 protein is CASGLVQFGDRDYEQYF. CDR3 bases: TGTGCTAGTGGTTTGGTACAGTTTGGGGACAGGGACTACGAGCAGTACTTC.

This sequence joins TRBV6-5 and TRBJ1-2; the D gene is possibly TRBD1 (5 bases). Between the trimmed V and J ends, which lost 5 bases and 2 bases, there was a span of 18 bases. CDR1 and CDR2 from the germline V gene are MNHEY and SVGAGI. The CDR3 sequence is 16 residues long. CDR3 region: CASSKTGTTTNYGYTF. The CDR3 bases are TGTGCCAGCAGTAAAACCGGGACGACTACGAACTATGGCTACACCTTC.

The genes are TRBV20-1 and TRBJ2-1, with D possibly being TRBD1 or TRBD2 (5 bases each). Trimming stripped 3 bases from V and 3 bases from J, with 18 bases between. Germline values: CDR1 DFQATT, CDR2 SNEGSKA (reference sequence). The CDR3 extends over 16 amino acids. The CDR3 DNA is TGCAGTGCTAGCGAGCCAAGCGGACACAACTACAATGAGCAGTTCTTC. Translation: CSASEPSGHNYNEQFF.

This clonotype was seen only a few times. V gene TRBV6-5 combines with J gene TRBJ1-2, with 10 positions matching TRBD1. The germline V gene has CDR1 MNHEY and CDR2 SVGAGI. The CDR3 sequence is 18 residues long. The junction had 22 bases not matched to a gene; V was cut back by 5 bases and J by 10 bases. The CDR3 loop reads CASSHARYQLAGQGDYTF. CDR3 nucleotide sequence: TGTGCCAGCAGTCACGCAAGATACCAGTTGGCCGGACAGGGGGACTACACCTTC.

The rearrangement joins TRBV21-1 to TRBJ2-5; whether TRBD1, the table's D call, matches the DNA was not checked. TRBV21-1 is a pseudogene locus. This CDR3 has 19 residues. In DNA, the CDR3 is TGTGCCAGCAGCAAAAGGGGAACCGGGGGGACAGGGGGGCAAGAGACCCAGTACTTC. This codes for CASSKRGTGGTGGQETQYF.

The chain links TRBV4-3 to TRBJ1-4; D ambiguous. Looked up from germline, CDR1 is LGHNA and CDR2 is YSLEER. This CDR3 is 17 amino acids long. Trimming removed 0 bases at V and 7 bases at J, with 18 bases between. The CDR3: CASSQDLKRQSLEKLFF. The CDR3 DNA is TGCGCCAGCAGCCAAGATCTTAAGAGACAAAGCCTTGAAAAACTGTTTTTT.

The rearrangement joins TRBV29-1 to TRBJ1-1; D is perhaps TRBD1 (5 bases). The V gene lost 6 bases and the J gene lost 0 bases, with 11 bases spanning the gap. Germline values: CDR1 SQVTM, CDR2 ANQGSEA. CDR3 length: 13 residues. The CDR3 region has the DNA TGCAGCGTGGAGGGGACGATGAACACTGAAGCTTTCTTT. It specifies CSVEGTMNTEAFF.

This clonotype was observed a few times. This chain joins TRBV6-5 and TRBJ2-7, with 10 bases matching TRBD2. CDR1 MNHEY and CDR2 SVGAGI come from the germline V gene. This CDR3 has 19 residues. V trimming: 0 bases; J trimming: 2 bases; junction bases outside the gene matches: 13. The CDR3 is CASSYSKSRASGGTYEQYF. The CDR3 coding sequence is TGTGCCAGCAGTTACTCGAAGTCTAGAGCTAGCGGGGGAACCTACGAGCAGTACTTC.

The chain joins TRBV20-1 to TRBJ2-5; D unresolved. Germline lookup yields CDR1 DFQATT and CDR2 SNEGSKA (reference sequence). There are 11 residues in the CDR3. Trimming shortened V by 1 base and J by 5 bases, and 5 bases separated the two germline ends. Written as DNA, the CDR3 is TGCAGTGCTAGAGTCGTTGAGACCCAGTACTTC. Its translation is CSARVVETQYF.

J is TRBJ1-2 and V is TRBV6-1; the D gene is possibly TRBD1 (6 bases). From germline, CDR1 is MNHNS and CDR2 SASEGT. The V and J ends lost 6 bases and 5 bases respectively, with 13 bases between them. This CDR3 comprises 13 residues. In DNA, the CDR3 is TGTGCCAGCAGACATACAGGGCCATATGGCTACACCTTC. It codes for CASRHTGPYGYTF.

CDR3 in amino acids: CATSRDLTETQYF. The DNA for the CDR3 is TGTGCCACCAGCAGAGACTTGACAGAGACCCAGTACTTC. The chain joins TRBV15 to TRBJ2-5; D ambiguous. The germline gives CDR1 LNHNV, CDR2 YYDKDF (reference sequence). V was cut by 0 bases and J by 4 bases, with 6 bases left in between. This CDR3 has 13 amino acids.

The chain couples TRBV7-6 to TRBJ2-2; D unresolved. The V gene's germline CDR1 is SGHVS and CDR2 FNYEAQ. Trimming cost V 4 bases and J 7 bases, with 22 bases left between them. The CDR3 runs 17 residues. The CDR3: CASSSRLGSDGSGELFF. The CDR3 region has the DNA TGTGCCAGCAGCTCTAGGTTGGGTTCCGACGGCAGCGGGGAGCTGTTTTTT.

This chain connects TRBV11-2 to TRBJ2-1, with D perhaps TRBD2 (5 bases). The V gene's germline CDR1 is SGHAT and CDR2 FQNNGV. V was trimmed by 3 bases and J by 7 bases, leaving 16 bases between them. This CDR3 contains 15 residues. The CDR3 region has the DNA TGTGCCAGCAGCTTGCTCTATGGGAGTGCGAATGAGCAGTTCTTC. This encodes CASSLLYGSANEQFF.

The gene calls are TRBV7-2 and TRBJ2-7; D possibly corresponds to TRBD1 (6 bases). The CDR3 length is 17 residues. Trimming took 5 bases from V and 3 from J, leaving 23 bases between them. Looked up from germline, CDR1 is SGHTA and CDR2 is FQGNSA. The CDR3 here is CASSQGPIRDRNYEQYF. CDR3 coding DNA: TGTGCCAGCAGCCAAGGCCCAATACGCGACAGGAACTACGAGCAGTACTTC.

This clonotype was seen more than once but under ten times. The J gene is TRBJ2-7, the V gene TRBV7-9, with D perhaps TRBD2 (6 bases). Between the trimmed V and J ends, which lost 4 bases and 5 bases, there was a span of 21 bases. Germline CDR1 SEHNR, CDR2 FQNEAQ (reference sequence). This CDR3 has 16 residues. CDR3 sequence: CASSSLAASDPHEQYF. In DNA form, the CDR3 reads TGTGCCAGCAGCTCACTCGCCGCTAGCGACCCCCACGAGCAGTACTTC.

V and J are TRBV24-1 and TRBJ2-1, with D possibly TRBD1 on 6 matching bases. V dropped 3 bases and J dropped 8 bases, with 10 bases sitting between them. Germline loops: CDR1 KGHDR, CDR2 SFDVKD. The CDR3 is 13 residues long. The CDR3 bases are TGTGCCACCAGTGATGGACAGTTCGATGAGCAGTTCTTC. Translation: CATSDGQFDEQFF.

This clonotype appeared a few times. The chain carries TRBV7-2 and TRBJ2-1; D gene ambiguous. Trimming stripped 3 bases from V and 6 bases from J, with 6 bases between. CDR1 and CDR2 (germline): SGHTA, FQGNSA. The CDR3 is 12 residues long. The CDR3 is CASSFLSNEQFF. The CDR3 DNA is TGTGCCAGCAGCTTCCTCTCCAATGAGCAGTTCTTC.

CDR3 amino acids: CSVETPGGEQYF. CDR3 DNA sequence: TGCAGCGTTGAAACCCCAGGGGGCGAGCAGTACTTC. The chain employs TRBV29-1 and TRBJ2-5; TRBD1 aligns across 7 bases. The last part of the DNA fits TRBJ2-7 better; the J call may be wrong. Germline V gives CDR1 SQVTM, CDR2 ANQGSEA. The CDR3 is 12 amino acids.

This rearrangement joins TRBV12-5 to TRBJ1-2, with 7 nucleotides matching TRBD1. This CDR3 comprises 13 residues. CDR1 and CDR2 from the germline V gene are LGHNT and FRNRAP. With 6 bases clipped from V and 12 bases from J, the junction kept 13 bases outside the gene matches. Here the CDR3 DNA reads TGTGCTAGTGGGACCCGGGACAGCTTTAGCGACACCTTC. Translated: CASGTRDSFSDTF. Full variable domain (outside the CDR3, taken from reference TRBV12-5 and TRBJ1-2): DARVTQTPRHKVTEMGQEVTMRCQPILGHNTVFWYRQTMMQGLELLAYFRNRAPLDDSGMPKDRFSAEMPDATLATLKIQPSEPRDSAVYFCASGTRDSFSDTFGSGTRLTVV.

V and J are TRBV7-2 and TRBJ1-2, with a weak D call TRBD1 (6 bases). The CDR3 sequence is 13 residues long. The V end was cut by 5 bases, the J end by 8 bases, with 15 bases between. Germline V lookup: CDR1 SGHTA, CDR2 FQGNSA. This CDR3 reads CASSPDTGLGYTF. The CDR3, as DNA: TGTGCCAGCAGCCCAGACACAGGGTTAGGCTACACCTTC.

V gene TRBV9 combines with J gene TRBJ2-5, with 7 bases lining up with TRBD1. The germline gives CDR1 SGDLS, CDR2 YYNGEE. The junction had 10 bases not matched to a gene; V was cut back by 0 bases and J by 5 bases. This CDR3 spans 16 amino acids. The chain's CDR3 is CASSVATGWVPETQYF. DNA for the CDR3: TGTGCCAGCAGCGTAGCGACAGGGTGGGTGCCGGAGACCCAGTACTTC. Full variable domain (outside the CDR3, taken from reference TRBV9 and TRBJ2-5): DSGVTQTPKHLITATGQRVTLRCSPRSGDLSVYWYQQSLDQGLQFLIQYYNGEERAKGNILERFSAQQFPDLHSELNLSSLELGDSALYFCASSVATGWVPETQYFGPGTRLLVL.

The V gene is TRBV27, the J gene TRBJ1-2; TRBD1 matches at 7 bases. With 5 bases clipped from V and 6 bases from J, the junction kept 12 bases outside the gene matches. The CDR3 consists of 15 residues. Germline V gene data show CDR1 as MNHEY and CDR2 as SMNVEV (reference sequence). CDR3 loop: CASSPMPQGVHGYTF. The CDR3 DNA follows: TGTGCCAGCAGTCCCATGCCGCAGGGGGTGCATGGCTACACCTTC.